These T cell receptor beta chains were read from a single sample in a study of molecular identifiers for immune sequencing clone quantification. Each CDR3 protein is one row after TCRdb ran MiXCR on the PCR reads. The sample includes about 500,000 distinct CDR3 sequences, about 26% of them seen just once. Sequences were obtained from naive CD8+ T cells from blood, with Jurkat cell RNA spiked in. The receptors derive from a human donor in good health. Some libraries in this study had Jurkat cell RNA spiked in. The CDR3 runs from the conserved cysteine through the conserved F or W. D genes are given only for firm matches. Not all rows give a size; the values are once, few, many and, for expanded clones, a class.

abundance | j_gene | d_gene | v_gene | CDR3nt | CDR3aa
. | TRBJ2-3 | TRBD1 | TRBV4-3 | TGCGTCAGCAGCCACCGGGACAGGGATGCAGATACGCAGTACTTT | CVSSHRDRDADTQYF
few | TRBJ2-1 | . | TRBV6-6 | TGTGCCAGCAGTTACTTTTCCCCAGGGAGTGGTGAGCAGTTCTTC | CASSYFSPGSGEQFF
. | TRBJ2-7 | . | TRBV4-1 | TGCGCCAGCAGCCACCAAGTCGGGTTATCCTACGAGCAGTACTTC | CASSHQVGLSYEQYF
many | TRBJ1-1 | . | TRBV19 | TGTGCCAGTACTGCGGGGACACCGAACACTGAAGCTTTCTTT | CASTAGTPNTEAFF
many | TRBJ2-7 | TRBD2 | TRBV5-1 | TGCGCCAGCAGTGCGGCTAGCGGGTCCTACGAGCAGTACTTC | CASSAASGSYEQYF
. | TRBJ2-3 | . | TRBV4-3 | TGCGCCAGCAGCCCCCGACAGTTGTTGAACACAGGTACGCAGTATTTT | CASSPRQLLNTGTQYF
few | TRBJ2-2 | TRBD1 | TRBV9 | TGTGCCAGCAGCGTAGTGGAGGGACAGGGGGCCGGGGAGCTGTTTTTT | CASSVVEGQGAGELFF
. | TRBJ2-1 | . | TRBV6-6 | TGTGCCAGCAGTCCTAGGGACAATGAGCAGTTCTTC | CASSPRDNEQFF
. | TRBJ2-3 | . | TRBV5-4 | TGTGCCAGCAGCTTCTTTTACCGGGGGACAGATACGCAGTATTTT | CASSFFYRGTDTQYF
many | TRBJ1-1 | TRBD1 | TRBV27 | TGTGCCAGCAGCCTGGGACAGGGAGTGAACACTGAAGCTTTCTTT | CASSLGQGVNTEAFF
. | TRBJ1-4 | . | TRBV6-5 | TGTGCCAGCGGGACGGGCGTCCTGGGGGTAAAACTGTTTTTT | CASGTGVLGVKLFF